This TCR beta chain was retrieved from a study of shared clonotypes between healthy human individuals (dated by TCRdb to the early 2020s). Context from the whole study: The cohort included a few men and a couple of women between 18 and 49 years of age. Each donor's leukapheresis produced roughly between roughly 0.85 and 9 billion PBMCs. Libraries were prepared and TCR repertoires were sequenced by different laboratories using diverse techniques, in order to increase sequencing depth and limit assay-specific biases. To estimate repertoire size and how much clonotypes are shared between individuals, the study performed deep sequencing of blood TCR repertoires from about five healthy adults. For each donor, CD4 naive and CD4 memory were each given three plates, CD8 naive was given two plates, and CD8 memory was given one plate. The research as a whole found: Rarefaction of sorted-subset datasets indicated incomplete sequencing despite the large sequencing depth. Pairwise subsampling indicated that sequencing depth was expected to affect the degree of clonotype sharing among donors. Sampling was restricted to blood, and TCR repertoires in tissue are likely to differ from TCR repertoires in blood. Naive subsets generally had larger estimated clonotype richness than memory subsets. The genetic and exposure-history diversity represented was limited by the small number of donors. Higher generation probabilities were observed for clonotypes shared by all four sorted-subset donors than for non-shared clonotypes. Sharing across several donors was observed for 4.5% to 6.5% of naive CD4, under 4% of naive CD8, 2% to 2.5% of memory CD4, and about 0.4% of memory CD8 clonotypes.

Donors were healthy HIV-negative adults with no recently reported acute infections or vaccinations. Every donor was a Caucasian adult living in Nashville, Tennessee, USA. CD4+ T cells were enriched by magnetic negative selection; naive cells were then positively selected on CD45RA, and the negative fraction formed the memory subset. Blood was collected by leukapheresis, and PBMCs were isolated by Ficoll-Histopaque density gradient centrifugation and then cryopreserved in liquid nitrogen vapor phase. Analytical flow cytometry was used to check the purity and quantity of every magnetically sorted T cell population. From each sorted fraction, genomic DNA was isolated and quantified by UV absorbance on a Nanodrop 2000c. Concerning this clone itself: Its antigen specificity is not known. The sample holds no much larger clone one base away, and base qualities are not on file.

From its cysteine to its phenylalanine, the CDR3 spans 15 amino acids. Of the read, only the CDR3 DNA is kept; its 45 bases are in frame from base 1. At the junction V is shortened by 4 bases and J by 7 bases, with 18 bases in between. CDR1 and CDR2, looked up from the germline V gene, are SNHLY and FYNNEI. Using the deep immunoSEQ assay, multiplex PCR amplified TCR CDR3 regions from genomic DNA. For each cell subset, the extracted genomic DNA was distributed evenly across all wells of several immunoSEQ 96-well plates, and each plate served as one replicate. For sorted subsets, roughly 190 ng of genomic DNA, equivalent to 25,000 to 30,000 T cell genomes, went into each replicate PCR. Purified libraries were quantified with a Qubit 3.0 fluorometer, sized on a Bioanalyzer 2100, and re-quantified with the KAPA Library Quantification kit. Each immunoSEQ 96-well plate was sequenced on its own single-read 150-cycle Illumina NextSeq 550 flow cell. For the original study's pipeline: The immunoSEQ output contained only junctional sequences without quality scores, so filtering could not match that applied to full-length reads. To assign V/J genes and CDR3, sequences were annotated using PyIR, a Python wrapper for IgBLAST v1.9, with IMGT germline references. Reads with weak V/J assignments (E-value above 1e-6), missing CDR3, stop codons, out-of-frame junctions, or ambiguous translated residues were removed. V3J clonotypes were defined by identical inferred V gene, J gene, and CDR3 amino acid sequence. To compute the percentage overlap between repertoires, the number of shared unique clonotypes was divided by the size of the smaller repertoire. RTK rarefaction, the Chao1 estimator, and Recon v2.1 estimates of unobserved clonotypes were used to assess repertoire richness. OLGA was used to compute generation probabilities for all TCRbeta clonotypes that the gDNA method yielded from several donors. The source is immuneACCESS, and TCRdb retained only in-frame sequences with V and J called. Part of the clones is not carried over; for the studies checked, unresolved V genes explain less than half of this, and the remainder is unexplained. D and trimming were read from the DNA, whereas the V and J calls and clone size are those reported in that table. This sample gives approximately 2.4 million clones in total; more than 90% of them show up just once. Of the sample, 0.1% to 0.15% falls within the top ten clones.

Recombination linked TRBV2 to TRBJ2-3; the D gene is perhaps TRBD2, from 7 matching bases. This receptor was taken from a young man in good health. Sample: naive CD4+ T cells sorted from blood. Sample cell subset or site, as interpreted from the label and publication: CD45RA+ positively selected. The DNA reads TGTGCCAGCAGTGCCGAGGGGGGGCTAGTGAATACGCAGTATTTT. It codes for CASSAEGGLVNTQYF. Here the CDR3 is joined to the reference TRBV2 and TRBJ2-3 genes, and the full variable domain is: EPEVTQTPSHQVTQMGQEVILRCVPISNHLYFYWYRQILGQKVEFLVSFYNNEISEKSEIFDDQFSVERPDGSNFTLKIRSTKLEDSAMYFCASSAEGGLVNTQYFGPGTRLTVL.